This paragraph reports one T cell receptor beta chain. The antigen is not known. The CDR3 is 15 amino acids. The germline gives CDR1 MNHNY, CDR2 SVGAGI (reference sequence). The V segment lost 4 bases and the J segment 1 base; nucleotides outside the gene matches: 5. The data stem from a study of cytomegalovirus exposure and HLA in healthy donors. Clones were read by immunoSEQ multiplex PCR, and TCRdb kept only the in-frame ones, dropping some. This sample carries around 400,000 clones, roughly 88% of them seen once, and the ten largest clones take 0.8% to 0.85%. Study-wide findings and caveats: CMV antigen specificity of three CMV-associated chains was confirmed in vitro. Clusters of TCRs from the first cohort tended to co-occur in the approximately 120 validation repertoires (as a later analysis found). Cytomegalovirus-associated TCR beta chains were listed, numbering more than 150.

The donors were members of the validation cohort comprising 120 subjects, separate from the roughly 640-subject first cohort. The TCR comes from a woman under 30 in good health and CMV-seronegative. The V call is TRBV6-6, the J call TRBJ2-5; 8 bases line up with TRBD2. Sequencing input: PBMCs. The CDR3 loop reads CASSSAGASQETQYF. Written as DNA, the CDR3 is TGTGCCAGCAGTTCAGCGGGGGCTAGCCAAGAGACCCAGTACTTC.